The present TCR beta chain was sequenced within a study of blood T cell repertoires in COVID-19. Study at large: Italy, Spain and the United States were the sources of the convalescent and acute COVID-19 samples. T cells, B-cell-depleted T cells, or PBMCs provided the cDNA or gDNA that served as material.

Losses at the gene ends were 1 base for V and 5 bases for J; bases not matched to a gene: 4. From germline, CDR1 is SGHTA and CDR2 FQGTGA. This CDR3 is built from 15 residues. In the original workflow: Cell counts per sample came from amplifying reference gene primers. TCRdb's table, derived via immunoSEQ multiplex PCR, lists solely in-frame clones and lacks some. The DNA gave D and trimming, while V, J and clone size come from that table. Among approximately 290,000 clones, 87% were seen once, and the ten largest hold approximately 2%. The sequencing sample was made of peripheral blood. This TCR was recovered from a man younger than 35 with active or convalescent COVID-19. V and J are TRBV7-3 and TRBJ2-3, with TRBD2 matching 9 bases. Here the CDR3 DNA reads TGTGCCAGCAGCTTAATAGCGGGAGCAGTAGATACGCAGTATTTT. Amino acids: CASSLIAGAVDTQYF.